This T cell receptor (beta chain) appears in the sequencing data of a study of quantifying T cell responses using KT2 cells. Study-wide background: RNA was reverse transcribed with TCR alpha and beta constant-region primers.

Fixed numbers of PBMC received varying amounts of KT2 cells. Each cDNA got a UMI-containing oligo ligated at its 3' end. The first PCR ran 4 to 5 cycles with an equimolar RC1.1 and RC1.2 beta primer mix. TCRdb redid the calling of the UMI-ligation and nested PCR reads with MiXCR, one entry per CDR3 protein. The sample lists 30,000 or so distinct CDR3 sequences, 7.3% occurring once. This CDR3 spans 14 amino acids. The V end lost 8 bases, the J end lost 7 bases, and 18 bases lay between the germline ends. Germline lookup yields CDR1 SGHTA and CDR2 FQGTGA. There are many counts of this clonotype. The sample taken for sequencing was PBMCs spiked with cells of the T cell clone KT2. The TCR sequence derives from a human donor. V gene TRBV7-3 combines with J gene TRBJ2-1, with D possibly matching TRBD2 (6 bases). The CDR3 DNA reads TGTGCCAGCGCCCGAGCGGGCCCGGGGAATGAGCAGTTCTTC. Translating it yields CASARAGPGNEQFF.